The 13 T cell receptor beta chains listed next were all sequenced from one sample in a study of blood T cell repertoires in COVID-19. TCRdb's table, derived via immunoSEQ multiplex PCR, lists solely in-frame clones and lacks some. Of around 170,000 clones listed, about 91% are singletons. The sample taken for sequencing was peripheral blood. These receptors all stem from a woman under 40 with acute or convalescent COVID-19.

The genes are TRBV7-2 and TRBJ2-2, with D uncertain. Trimming took off 2 bases at V and 2 bases at J, with 3 bases between the two ends. CDR3 length: 13 residues. CDR1 is SGHTA and CDR2 is FQGNSA in the germline V gene. CDR3 DNA sequence: TGTGCCAGCAGCTTAAGCAACACCGGGGAGCTGTTTTTT. This sequence encodes CASSLSNTGELFF.

V gene TRBV11-2 combines with J gene TRBJ2-5, with a tentative D call TRBD2 (5 bases). V lost 0 bases and J 7 bases, leaving 6 bases between the germline ends. Germline V lookup: CDR1 SGHAT, CDR2 FQNNGV. CDR3 size: 12 residues. CDR3 amino acids: CASSLEAATQYF. In DNA form, the CDR3 reads TGTGCCAGCAGCTTAGAAGCGGCGACCCAGTACTTC.

The CDR3 bases are TGTGCCAGCAGCTTACGTCAGGGAAGGAACGAGCAGTACTTC. Encoded protein: CASSLRQGRNEQYF. The V gene is TRBV11-2, the J gene TRBJ2-7; D perhaps matches TRBD1 (5 bases). The germline gives CDR1 SGHAT, CDR2 FQNNGV. With 2 bases removed from V and 5 bases from J, the gap between germline ends came to 13 bases. The CDR3 runs to 14 residues. Based on the CDR3 plus reference TRBV11-2 and TRBJ2-7, the full variable domain is EAGVAQSPRYKIIEKRQSVAFWCNPISGHATLYWYQQILGQGPKLLIQFQNNGVVDDSQLPKDRFSAERLKGVDSTLKIQPAKLEDSAVYLCASSLRQGRNEQYFGPGTRLTVT.

The chain employs TRBV5-1 and TRBJ2-1; no firm D call. This CDR3 contains 15 residues. V shed 0 bases and J shed 4 bases, with 11 bases lying between them. Germline loops: CDR1 SGHRS, CDR2 YFSETQ. For the CDR3, the DNA is TGCGCCAGCAGCTTGGAGGCGGCCTCTTACAATGAGCAGTTCTTC. It translates to CASSLEAASYNEQFF.

The chain is built from TRBV3-1 (or the pseudogene TRBV3-2) and TRBJ1-2; a possible D gene is TRBD1 (5 bases). Trimming took 0 bases from V and 4 from J, leaving 12 bases between them. The germline V gene has CDR1 LGHDT and CDR2 YNNKEL (reference sequence). This CDR3 contains 15 residues. This CDR3 reads CASSQDYTGSYGYTF. The CDR3 DNA is TGTGCCAGCAGCCAAGATTACACAGGTAGCTATGGCTACACCTTC.

This clone has just one count. The rearrangement uses TRBV7-2 and TRBJ2-2, with D tentatively TRBD2 (6 bases). The CDR3 is 14 amino acids. The germline V gene encodes CDR1 SGHTA and CDR2 FQGNSA. The germline V and J ends were trimmed by 2 bases and 6 bases, with 10 bases remaining between them. The CDR3 region is CASSLRGTPGELFF. The CDR3 DNA is TGTGCCAGCAGCTTACGCGGGACCCCCGGGGAGCTGTTTTTT.

This chain uses TRBV5-1 with TRBJ2-7; the D gene is possibly TRBD2 (5 bases). The CDR3 consists of 14 residues. V was shortened by 4 bases and J by 4 bases, with 15 bases between the two germline ends. Germline values: CDR1 SGHRS, CDR2 YFSETQ. CDR3 coding DNA: TGCGCCAGCAGCCCGGCGGAGGCGACATACGAGCAGTACTTC. Protein sequence: CASSPAEATYEQYF. Together with reference TRBV5-1 and TRBJ2-7, the CDR3 gives the full variable domain: KAGVTQTPRYLIKTRGQQVTLSCSPISGHRSVSWYQQTPGQGLQFLFEYFSETQRNKGNFPGRFSGRQFSNSRSEMNVSTLELGDSALYLCASSPAEATYEQYFGPGTRLTVT.

This chain links TRBV2 with TRBJ1-5; 7 nucleotides match TRBD1. The CDR3 extends over 13 amino acids. Germline trimming cut 2 bases from V and 8 bases from J; bases unmatched to any gene: 3. Germline V lookup: CDR1 SNHLY, CDR2 FYNNEI. CDR3 amino acids: CASSEYRGKPQHF. In nucleotides, the CDR3 is TGTGCCAGCAGTGAATACAGGGGCAAGCCCCAGCATTTT.

On this clone itself: At one boundary the junction diverges from the germline segment, which might be a read error. The chain recombines TRBV5-1 with TRBJ2-3, with 11 bases identical to TRBD2. The length of the CDR3 is 15 residues. Germline V lookup: CDR1 SGHRS, CDR2 YFSETQ. The CDR3 sequence is CASNPSGRYTDAQYF. Here the CDR3 DNA reads TGCGCCAGCAACCCTAGCGGGAGGTACACAGATGCGCAGTATTTT.

This chain joins TRBV28 and TRBJ1-4; TRBD1 agrees at 7 bases. The germline V gene has CDR1 MDHEN and CDR2 SYDVKM. V trimming: 7 bases; J trimming: 4 bases; junction bases outside the gene matches: 9. The CDR3 is made up of 15 amino acids. The CDR3 region is CASNSGGRVNEKLFF. The CDR3 DNA is TGTGCCAGCAACTCAGGGGGTCGAGTTAATGAAAAACTGTTTTTT.

This clone was detected once. The chain has TRBV7-2 and TRBJ2-7; no definite D call. The CDR3 consists of 13 residues. Germline V lookup: CDR1 SGHTA, CDR2 FQGNSA. Trimming pared 1 base from V and 7 bases from J, leaving 11 bases between. DNA for the CDR3: TGTGCCAGCAGCTTAGGGGCAAGAACGGAGCAGTACTTC. Residues: CASSLGARTEQYF.

This clone was recorded once. The chain joins TRBV4-2 to TRBJ2-7; the D gene is possibly TRBD1 (5 bases). Germline V gene sequence: CDR1 LGHNA, CDR2 YNFKEQ. This CDR3 has 15 amino acids. Trimming left V 1 base short and J 4 bases short, with 14 bases between. The CDR3 protein is CASSQVKGQLYEQYF. The CDR3, as DNA: TGTGCCAGCAGCCAAGTGAAGGGGCAGTTGTACGAGCAGTACTTC.

The CDR3 nucleotides are TGTGCCAGCAGTGACACTAGCGGGAGTGGAGATACGCAGTATTTT. This translates into CASSDTSGSGDTQYF. The rearrangement links TRBV2 to TRBJ2-3, with 11 bases identical to TRBD2. With 3 bases clipped from V and 5 bases from J, the junction kept 4 bases outside the gene matches. This CDR3 comprises 15 residues. The germline CDR1 and CDR2 sequences are SNHLY and FYNNEI.